This T cell receptor (beta chain) was captured by sequencing in a study of CD8 T cells in Susac syndrome. RNA totalling about 0.45 to 1 ug underwent reverse transcription with random hexamers. The CDR3 of TCR beta was amplified by immunoSEQ multiplex PCR across 54 Vbeta and 13 Jbeta. MiXCR was run by TCRdb on the immunoSEQ multiplex PCR reads, yielding one entry per CDR3 protein. The sample lists some 150,000 distinct CDR3 sequences, about 95% occurring once. Sequencing of TCR beta was performed on blood CD8+ T cells and on blood CD4+ T cells. Treatment-naive patients with stable or active relapsing-remitting disease served as multiple sclerosis controls. This TCR was sampled from a human donor with multiple sclerosis. The sequenced sample was CD8+ T cells from PBMCs.

The CDR3 DNA follows: TGCGCCAGCAGCTTGTCTGGAGATTCACCCCTCCACTTT. Protein product: CASSLSGDSPLHF. The chain uses TRBV5-1 and TRBJ1-6; D not resolved. The CDR3 is 13 amino acids. The germline V gene has CDR1 SGHRS and CDR2 YFSETQ. The V and J ends lost 1 base and 8 bases respectively, with 7 bases between them.